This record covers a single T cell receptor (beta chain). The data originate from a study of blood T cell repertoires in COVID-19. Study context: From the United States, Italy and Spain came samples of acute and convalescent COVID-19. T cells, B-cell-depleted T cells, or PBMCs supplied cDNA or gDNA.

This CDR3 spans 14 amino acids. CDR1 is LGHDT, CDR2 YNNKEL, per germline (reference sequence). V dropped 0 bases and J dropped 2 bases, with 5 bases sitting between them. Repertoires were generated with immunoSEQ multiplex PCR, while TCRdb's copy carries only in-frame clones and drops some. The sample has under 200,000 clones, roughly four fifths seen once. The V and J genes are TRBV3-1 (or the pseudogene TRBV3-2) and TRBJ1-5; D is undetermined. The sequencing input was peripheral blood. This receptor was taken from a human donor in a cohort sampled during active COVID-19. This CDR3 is CASSQDSGNQPQHF. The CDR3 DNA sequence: TGTGCCAGCAGCCAAGATAGTGGCAATCAGCCCCAGCATTTT.